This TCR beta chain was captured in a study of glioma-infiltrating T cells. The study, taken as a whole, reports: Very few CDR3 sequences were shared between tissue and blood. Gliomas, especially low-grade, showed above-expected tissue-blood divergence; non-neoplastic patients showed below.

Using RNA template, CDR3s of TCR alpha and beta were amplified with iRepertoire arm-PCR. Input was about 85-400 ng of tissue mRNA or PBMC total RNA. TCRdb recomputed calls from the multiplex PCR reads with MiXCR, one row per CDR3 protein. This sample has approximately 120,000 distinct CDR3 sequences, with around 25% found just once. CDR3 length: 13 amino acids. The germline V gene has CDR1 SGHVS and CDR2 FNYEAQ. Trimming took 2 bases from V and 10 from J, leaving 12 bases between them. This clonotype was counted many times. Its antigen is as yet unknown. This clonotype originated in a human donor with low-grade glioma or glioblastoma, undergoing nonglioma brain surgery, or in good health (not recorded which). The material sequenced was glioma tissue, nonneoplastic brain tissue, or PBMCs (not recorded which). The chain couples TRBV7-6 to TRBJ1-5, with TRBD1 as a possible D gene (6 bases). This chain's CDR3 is CASSLTGTEPQHF. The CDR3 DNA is TGTGCCAGCAGCTTAACAGGGACGGAACCCCAGCATTTT.